Each of the 7 T cell receptor beta chains below was sequenced from the same sample in a study of neurological immune-mediated disorders. TCRdb reprocessed the 5' RACE reads via MiXCR and lists one record per CDR3 protein. The sample lists fewer than 85,000 distinct CDR3 sequences; 5% to 5.5% were seen once. The sequencing input was PBMCs. These receptors came from a woman between 25 and 40 years old with multiple sclerosis.

This clonotype came up many times. The CDR3 DNA reads TGCGCCAGCAGCGGGGGACAGGGGCAACCCCAGCATTTT. It specifies CASSGGQGQPQHF. This rearrangement joins TRBV5-1 to TRBJ1-5; 10 positions agree with TRBD1. V gave up 4 bases and J gave up 10 bases; unmatched junction bases: 5. Per the germline V gene, CDR1 is SGHRS and CDR2 is YFSETQ. The length of the CDR3 is 13 residues.

There are a few counts of this clonotype. The chain employs TRBV6-4 and TRBJ2-1, with TRBD2 matching 10 bases. CDR1 and CDR2 (germline): MRHNA, SNTAGT. The CDR3 is 15 residues long. V lost 4 bases to trimming and J lost 2 bases; unmatched junction nucleotides: 2. CDR3: CASSAGLAAYNEQFF. In DNA, the CDR3 is TGTGCCAGCAGTGCTGGACTAGCGGCCTACAATGAGCAGTTCTTC.

This clonotype was found many times. The chain links TRBV5-5 to TRBJ2-5; D unresolved. CDR3 length: 15 residues. The V and J ends lost 3 bases and 2 bases respectively, with 14 bases between them. The germline CDR1 and CDR2 sequences are SGHKS and YYEKEE (reference sequence). As DNA, the CDR3 is TGTGCCAGCAGCTCGGGTCGGGCCATACAAGAGACCCAGTACTTC. The encoded protein is CASSSGRAIQETQYF. The whole variable domain, filled in from reference TRBV5-5 and TRBJ2-5, reads DAGVTQSPTHLIKTRGQQVTLRCSPISGHKSVSWYQQVLGQGPQFIFQYYEKEERGRGNFPDRFSARQFPNYSSELNVNALLLGDSALYLCASSSGRAIQETQYFGPGTRLLVL.

At least ten counts were recorded for this clonotype. J is TRBJ2-1 and V is TRBV3-1, with TRBD1 matching 7 bases. From germline, CDR1 is LGHDT and CDR2 YNNKEL (reference sequence). The V segment lost 1 base and the J segment 7 bases; nucleotides outside the gene matches: 7. This CDR3 spans 15 amino acids. CDR3 in DNA: TGTGCCAGCAGCCAAGGACAGGGATTAAGAAATGAGCAGTTCTTC. This encodes CASSQGQGLRNEQFF.

This clonotype was picked up many times. This chain uses TRBV20-1 with TRBJ1-3; 8 positions match TRBD1. Germline V gene lookup returns CDR1 DFQATT and CDR2 SNEGSKA (reference sequence). The CDR3 runs 12 residues. The V gene end was trimmed by 7 bases and the J gene end by 4 bases; junction bases not matched to a gene: 3. The CDR3 nucleotides read TGCAGTGTCGGGACAGGAGGAAACACCATATATTTT. It translates to CSVGTGGNTIYF.

This clonotype was seen ten or more times. This chain connects TRBV7-9 to TRBJ2-3, with 9 bases lining up with TRBD1. Germline V gives CDR1 SEHNR, CDR2 FQNEAQ (reference sequence). Losses at the gene ends were 6 bases for V and 6 bases for J; bases not matched to a gene: 7. The CDR3 has 14 amino acids. CDR3 nucleotides: TGTGCCAGCAGGGCACAGGGGGCATCGGATACGCAGTATTTT. Its protein is CASRAQGASDTQYF.

V and J are TRBV7-8 and TRBJ2-1; D remains unclear. The CDR3 covers 14 residues. Trimming pared 3 bases from V and 1 base from J, leaving 7 bases between. Germline-derived CDR1 and CDR2 are SGHVS and FQNEAQ. DNA for the CDR3: TGTGCCAGCAGCTTCTCCGGGTCCTACAATGAGCAGTTCTTC. This gives the protein CASSFSGSYNEQFF.